The next 24 T cell receptor beta chains were all read from a single sample in a study of shared clonotypes between healthy human individuals. CD45RO-negative cells were positively selected for CCR7, leaving out terminally differentiated effector memory CD45RA+ cells. The protocol was immunoSEQ multiplex PCR, while the TCRdb copy is restricted to in-frame clones and leaves out a portion. The sample carries 2 million to 2.5 million clones, about 93% recorded once. The specimen was naive CD8+ T cells from PBMCs. The receptor source for this set is a man between 18 and 35 years old in good health. Some clones in this sample may be carry-over from other donors' samples.

V and J are TRBV4-1 and TRBJ2-3; D not resolved. CDR3 length equals 17 residues. V dropped 0 bases and J dropped 2 bases, with 15 bases sitting between them. Germline V gives CDR1 MGHRA, CDR2 YSYEKL. The CDR3 bases are TGCGCCAGCAGCCAAGACGGGCCTAGGCCCCTCACAGATACGCAGTATTTT. Translated: CASSQDGPRPLTDTQYF.

The chain combines TRBV7-9 with TRBJ2-2; possibly TRBD2 for D (6 bases). Trimming removed 5 bases from V and 5 bases from J, with 18 bases in between. Germline V gene data show CDR1 as SEHNR and CDR2 as FQNEAQ (reference sequence). The CDR3 consists of 16 residues. This CDR3 reads CASSPPDGAGTGELFF. Written as DNA, the CDR3 is TGTGCCAGCAGCCCACCGGACGGCGCGGGGACCGGGGAGCTGTTTTTT.

The chain links TRBV7-9 to TRBJ2-7, with 7 bases lining up with TRBD1. CDR3 length equals 15 residues. The germline V gene has CDR1 SEHNR and CDR2 FQNEAQ (reference sequence). Trimming removed 6 bases from V and 5 bases from J; junction bases left unmatched: 13. The CDR3 DNA follows: TGTGCCAGCAGTCAACCGCGACAGGGTTTCGACGAGCAGTACTTC. It codes for CASSQPRQGFDEQYF.

This rearrangement joins TRBV27 to TRBJ2-3; 8 bases line up with TRBD2. J gave up 6 bases and V 10 bases, and 9 bases lay outside the gene matches. This CDR3 region has 13 residues. Per the germline V gene, CDR1 is MNHEY and CDR2 is SMNVEV (reference sequence). The CDR3 sequence is CATRSGRGDTQYF. The CDR3 DNA follows: TGTGCCACCCGGAGCGGGAGAGGGGATACGCAGTATTTT.

This rearrangement joins TRBV7-8 to TRBJ2-7; 11 bases agree with TRBD1. The CDR3 spans 15 residues. The J segment lost 4 bases and the V segment lost 3 bases, leaving 5 bases of the junction unmatched. CDR1 SGHVS and CDR2 FQNEAQ come from the germline V gene. The CDR3 sequence: CASSLGQGVRYEQYF. The CDR3 nucleotides are TGTGCCAGCAGCTTGGGACAGGGGGTTAGGTACGAGCAGTACTTC.

This rearrangement joins TRBV29-1 to TRBJ2-7, with D possibly being TRBD2 (5 bases). The V and J ends lost 8 bases and 0 bases respectively, with 14 bases between them. The CDR3 sequence is 13 residues long. Germline CDR1 SQVTM, CDR2 ANQGSEA. As DNA, the CDR3 is TGCAGCATCGCCGGGGATAGCTCCTACGAGCAGTACTTC. Protein product: CSIAGDSSYEQYF.

This clone was counted once. The V and J genes are TRBV10-3 and TRBJ1-3; TRBD1 is a possible D gene (6 bases). Germline-derived CDR1 and CDR2 are ENHRY and SYGVKD. The V and J ends lost 3 bases and 2 bases respectively, with 11 bases between them. The CDR3 has 15 residues. The CDR3 here is CAISDLRGAGNTIYF. The DNA of the CDR3 is TGTGCCATCAGTGATCTCAGGGGTGCTGGAAACACCATATATTTT.

The chain has TRBV7-6 and TRBJ2-7; a weak D match, TRBD1 (5 bases). The CDR3 sequence is 12 residues long. V lost 8 bases to trimming and J lost 0 bases, with 8 bases between them. From germline, CDR1 is SGHVS and CDR2 FNYEAQ. CDR3 nucleotides: TGTGCCAGCGGCAGGGACTCCTACGAGCAGTACTTC. This translates into CASGRDSYEQYF.

A single count supports this clone. The V gene is TRBV27, the J gene TRBJ2-7; the match to TRBD2 covers 7 bases. This CDR3 comprises 16 residues. Germline CDR1 reads MNHEY; CDR2 reads SMNVEV (reference sequence). The V segment lost 1 base and the J segment 2 bases; nucleotides outside the gene matches: 8. Here the CDR3 DNA reads TGTGCCAGCAGTTTATTGGGGCTAGCGGAGCCCTACGAGCAGTACTTC. Translation gives CASSLLGLAEPYEQYF.

This clone was seen a single time. The chain recombines TRBV9 with TRBJ1-2; possible D gene TRBD1, 5 bases. Trimming took off 3 bases at V and 5 bases at J, with 17 bases between the two ends. The CDR3 sequence is 15 residues long. Per the germline V gene, CDR1 is SGDLS and CDR2 is YYNGEE. The CDR3 coding sequence is TGTGCCAGCAGCGAGGGAAACACCGGGGGGTATGGCTACACCTTC. It codes for CASSEGNTGGYGYTF.

The genes are TRBV6-5 and TRBJ1-1, with D tentatively TRBD1 (5 bases). The CDR3 contains 14 residues. V shed 5 bases and J shed 7 bases, with 17 bases lying between them. CDR1 MNHEY and CDR2 SVGAGI come from the germline V gene. CDR3 protein: CASSPGERVLEAFF. Here the CDR3 DNA reads TGTGCCAGCAGTCCGGGGGAGAGGGTCCTTGAAGCTTTCTTT.

This clone was seen once. The V gene is TRBV4-1, the J gene TRBJ1-4, with D maybe TRBD1 (6 bases). This CDR3 contains 15 residues. Trimming removed 4 bases from V and 8 bases from J, with 17 bases in between. CDR1 and CDR2 from the germline V gene are MGHRA and YSYEKL. The CDR3 is CASSRLGGGGEKLFF. CDR3 sequence (DNA): TGCGCCAGCAGCCGCCTGGGGGGGGGCGGCGAAAAACTGTTTTTT.

V and J are TRBV14 and TRBJ2-6; possibly TRBD1 for D (6 bases). V was shortened by 5 bases and J by 6 bases, with 14 bases between the two germline ends. This CDR3 is built from 15 residues. Germline V CDR1 and CDR2: SGHDN, FVKESK. The CDR3 reads CASSSHRVEANVLTF. In DNA form, the CDR3 reads TGTGCCAGCAGCTCACACAGGGTGGAGGCCAACGTCCTGACTTTC.

The rearrangement joins TRBV6-1 to TRBJ2-5, with a weak D call TRBD2 (5 bases). V was pared by 6 bases and J by 1 base, with 15 bases between. Germline CDR1 reads MNHNS; CDR2 reads SASEGT. The CDR3 sequence is 15 residues long. The CDR3 region has the DNA TGTGCCAGCAGCCCTAGCAGAGGGATCCAAGAGACCCAGTACTTC. Protein product: CASSPSRGIQETQYF.

CDR3 sequence: CASSPLPGGPEQYF. The CDR3 nucleotides are TGTGCCAGCAGTCCCCTCCCGGGCGGCCCAGAGCAGTACTTC. The genes are TRBV27 and TRBJ2-7; D is unclear. Germline V gene lookup returns CDR1 MNHEY and CDR2 SMNVEV (reference sequence). V gave up 5 bases and J gave up 7 bases, with 18 bases separating them. The CDR3 has 14 residues.

V is TRBV6-1 and J is TRBJ2-2; 7 positions agree with TRBD1. Losses at the gene ends were 10 bases for V and 1 base for J; bases not matched to a gene: 3. Germline V gene data show CDR1 as MNHNS and CDR2 as SASEGT. The CDR3 loop spans 13 amino acids. CDR3 protein: CAINRGNTGELFF. The CDR3 coding sequence is TGTGCCATTAACAGGGGGAACACCGGGGAGCTGTTTTTT.

CDR3 amino acids: CASSMDRGYYGYTF. The CDR3, as DNA: TGTGCCAGCAGTATGGACAGGGGTTACTATGGCTACACCTTC. The V gene is TRBV27, the J gene TRBJ1-2; 9 bases line up with TRBD1. Germline V gives CDR1 MNHEY, CDR2 SMNVEV (reference sequence). J gave up 3 bases and V 5 bases, and 4 bases lay outside the gene matches. The CDR3 is made up of 14 amino acids.

This clone is a singleton in its sample. In the same sample, other DNA sequences code for this CDR3. J is TRBJ1-1 and V is TRBV7-9; D uncertain. V lost 5 bases to trimming and J lost 1 base, with 5 bases between them. Germline V gene data show CDR1 as SEHNR and CDR2 as FQNEAQ (reference sequence). This CDR3 is built from 12 residues. As DNA, the CDR3 is TGTGCCAGCAGCGAAAAGAACACTGAAGCTTTCTTT. It is translated as CASSEKNTEAFF.

The CDR3 DNA sequence: TGTGCCAGCTACGACAGGGGGCTAGGCAATCAGCCCCAGCATTTT. Translation gives CASYDRGLGNQPQHF. V is TRBV19 and J is TRBJ1-5, with TRBD1 identical over 10 bases. This CDR3 comprises 15 residues. J lost 2 bases, V lost 9 bases, and 7 bases had no gene match. Looked up from germline, CDR1 is LNHDA and CDR2 is SQIVND (reference sequence).

In the case of this clone: The sample contains more than one DNA sequence encoding this CDR3. V usage is TRBV6-5 and J usage is TRBJ2-5; D unclear. Germline values: CDR1 MNHEY, CDR2 SVGAGI. V gave up 0 bases and J gave up 0 bases, with 2 bases separating them. The CDR3 loop spans 13 amino acids. The CDR3 reads CASSYSDQETQYF. The CDR3 region has the DNA TGTGCCAGCAGTTACTCGGACCAAGAGACCCAGTACTTC.

The chain uses TRBV7-9 and TRBJ2-1; tentatively, D is TRBD1 or TRBD2 (6 bases each). V was cut by 1 base and J by 6 bases, with 22 bases left in between. Germline CDR1 reads SEHNR; CDR2 reads FQNEAQ (reference sequence). The CDR3 is 18 amino acids. The CDR3 here is CASSLEVIVQGLFNEQFF. CDR3 coding DNA: TGTGCCAGCAGCTTAGAAGTGATCGTACAGGGACTGTTCAATGAGCAGTTCTTC. Combining the CDR3 with reference TRBV7-9 and TRBJ2-1 gives the whole variable domain DTGVSQNPRHKITKRGQNVTFRCDPISEHNRLYWYRQTLGQGPEFLTYFQNEAQLEKSRLLSDRFSAERPKGSFSTLEIQRTEQGDSAMYLCASSLEVIVQGLFNEQFFGPGTRLTVL.

The chain carries TRBV29-1 and TRBJ2-6; no clear D. Germline V lookup: CDR1 SQVTM, CDR2 ANQGSEA. Trimming shortened V by 6 bases and J by 0 bases, and 12 bases separated the two germline ends. CDR3 length: 15 residues. The CDR3 protein is CSVKGLTSGANVLTF. The CDR3 DNA reads TGCAGCGTGAAGGGCCTCACCTCTGGGGCCAACGTCCTGACTTTC.

The J gene is TRBJ2-7, the V gene TRBV7-8; TRBD1 is a possible D gene (5 bases). Trimming removed 3 bases from V and 3 bases from J, with 21 bases in between. The CDR3 extends over 17 amino acids. CDR1 SGHVS and CDR2 FQNEAQ come from the germline V gene. The CDR3 DNA reads as TGTGCCAGCAGCTTGACGACCACGCAGGGAACAGGCTACGAGCAGTACTTC. This sequence encodes CASSLTTTQGTGYEQYF.

The chain is built from TRBV28 and TRBJ2-5, with 10 bases identical to TRBD2. J gave up 5 bases and V 8 bases, and 8 bases lay outside the gene matches. The CDR3 extends over 14 amino acids. Germline CDR1 and CDR2: MDHEN and SYDVKM. DNA of the CDR3: TGTGCCAGCCAGCTGGCTAGCGGGAGCGAGACCCAGTACTTC. Protein sequence: CASQLASGSETQYF.